Listed here are 18 T cell receptor beta chains from one sample, sequenced in a study of cytomegalovirus exposure and HLA in healthy donors. The PCR ran on 60 Vbeta and 13 Jbeta primers. Here immunoSEQ multiplex PCR was the method, and the copy in TCRdb shows in-frame clones only, minus some. The profile covers 90,000 or so clones, with under 80% appearing a single time and about 9.4% taken by the ten largest. Sequenced input: PBMCs. The origin of the receptors is a man younger than 45 in good health and CMV-seropositive.

The rearrangement uses TRBV2 and TRBJ1-1; tentatively, D is TRBD1 (6 bases). V dropped 9 bases and J dropped 7 bases, with 15 bases sitting between them. There are 12 residues in the CDR3. CDR1 is SNHLY and CDR2 is FYNNEI in the germline V gene. The chain's CDR3 is CARGRQGIEAFF. CDR3 DNA: TGTGCCAGGGGGCGGCAGGGGATTGAAGCTTTCTTT.

This rearrangement joins TRBV7-2 to TRBJ2-1, with TRBD1 identical over 8 bases. V trimming: 3 bases; J trimming: 9 bases; junction bases outside the gene matches: 10. This CDR3 contains 15 residues. Germline CDR1 SGHTA, CDR2 FQGNSA. As DNA, the CDR3 is TGTGCCAGCAGCTTTGCTGGACAGGGCGTTGGTGAGCAGTTCTTC. This encodes CASSFAGQGVGEQFF.

The chain carries TRBV2 and TRBJ1-5; 7 bases agree with TRBD1. The CDR3 length is 14 residues. J was trimmed by 2 bases and V by 7 bases; bases with no gene match: 5. Germline V lookup: CDR1 SNHLY, CDR2 FYNNEI. The CDR3 reads CASTDREGNQPQHF. CDR3 bases: TGTGCCAGCACAGACAGGGAGGGCAATCAGCCCCAGCATTTT.

This chain connects TRBV6-5 to TRBJ1-1, with 10 bases lining up with TRBD1. CDR3 length: 15 residues. Germline CDR1 MNHEY, CDR2 SVGAGI. V dropped 4 bases and J dropped 5; count of bases not matched to a gene: 7. The CDR3 DNA follows: TGTGCCAGCAGTTCCAGCGACAGGGGGCTGACTGAAGCTTTCTTT. It is translated as CASSSSDRGLTEAFF.

The chain is built from TRBV19 and TRBJ1-3; D gene unclear. V lost 4 bases and J lost 0, with 7 bases in between. The CDR3 length is 14 residues. Looked up from germline, CDR1 is LNHDA and CDR2 is SQIVND (reference sequence). CDR3 coding DNA: TGTGCCAGTAGTAGGCAGCGCTCTGGAAACACCATATATTTT. Translation: CASSRQRSGNTIYF.

This clone was counted a few times. The chain recombines TRBV27 with TRBJ1-1; D is possibly TRBD1 (6 bases). V lost 0 bases, J lost 12 bases, and 11 bases lay in between. Germline V gives CDR1 MNHEY, CDR2 SMNVEV (reference sequence). The CDR3 covers 12 residues. The CDR3 reads CASSLSTGLTFF. In DNA form, the CDR3 reads TGTGCCAGCAGTTTATCCACAGGGTTGACTTTCTTT.

The rearrangement links TRBV19 to TRBJ1-2; tentatively, D is TRBD1 (5 bases). CDR3 length: 15 amino acids. The V and J ends lost 2 bases and 3 bases respectively, with 13 bases between them. Germline-derived CDR1 and CDR2 are LNHDA and SQIVND (reference sequence). CDR3 DNA sequence: TGTGCCAGTAGTATAACCCGACAGAACTACTATGGCTACACCTTC. It yields the protein CASSITRQNYYGYTF.

The CDR3 loop is CASSPEGQETQYF. The CDR3 bases are TGTGCCAGTAGTCCAGAGGGACAAGAGACCCAGTACTTC. This rearrangement joins TRBV19 to TRBJ2-5; D is possibly TRBD2 (5 bases). V lost 5 bases and J 2 bases, leaving 9 bases between the germline ends. The CDR3 spans 13 residues. The germline V gene has CDR1 LNHDA and CDR2 SQIVND (reference sequence).

This clone appeared once. The genes are TRBV10-3 and TRBJ2-7; 7 positions agree with TRBD1. V lost 4 bases and J lost 5; bases outside the gene matches: 8. Germline lookup yields CDR1 ENHRY and CDR2 SYGVKD. The length of the CDR3 is 14 residues. The CDR3 protein is CAISADRDSNEQYF. In nucleotides, the CDR3 is TGTGCCATCAGTGCCGACAGGGATTCTAACGAGCAGTACTTC.

The genes are TRBV6-6 and TRBJ2-5, with TRBD2 identical over 9 bases. Per germline, CDR1 MNHNY and CDR2 SVGAGI (reference sequence). V lost 6 bases, J lost 3 bases, and 5 bases stayed unmatched. There are 14 residues in the CDR3. The CDR3 loop is CASRRRGGEETQYF. The CDR3 DNA sequence: TGTGCCAGCAGACGGCGGGGGGGAGAAGAGACCCAGTACTTC.

This clone is medium-sized in the sample. The chain has TRBV19 and TRBJ1-1; tentative D call: TRBD1 (5 bases). The germline V gene has CDR1 LNHDA and CDR2 SQIVND (reference sequence). V was clipped by 3 bases and J by 1 base, with 6 bases between them. The CDR3 spans 13 residues. CDR3 DNA sequence: TGTGCCAGTAGTATGGGGCAGAACACTGAAGCTTTCTTT. Translation gives CASSMGQNTEAFF.

This clone was seen a single time. This sequence joins TRBV2 and TRBJ1-6; perhaps TRBD1 as D (5 bases). The CDR3 loop spans 15 amino acids. From germline, CDR1 is SNHLY and CDR2 FYNNEI. The ends were cut back, 2 bases at V and 2 bases at J, with 7 bases in the middle. The CDR3: CASSERGTYNSPLHF. The CDR3 nucleotides are TGTGCCAGCAGTGAAAGGGGAACCTATAATTCACCCCTCCACTTT.

This rearrangement joins TRBV6-5 to TRBJ2-1; 8 bases match TRBD2. The CDR3 is made up of 15 amino acids. Losses at the gene ends were 10 bases for V and 2 bases for J; bases not matched to a gene: 10. Germline assignment: CDR1 MNHEY and CDR2 SVGAGI. In DNA form, the CDR3 reads TGTGCCACAATGGGCGCGGGGGGACCCTACAATGAGCAGTTCTTC. This encodes CATMGAGGPYNEQFF.

The chain carries TRBV6-4 and TRBJ2-2, with TRBD2 matching 10 bases. Germline V gives CDR1 MRHNA, CDR2 SNTAGT. Trimming removed 7 bases from V and 3 bases from J; junction bases left unmatched: 5. This CDR3 has 15 residues. CDR3 sequence reads: CASTQRGGDTGELFF. Written as DNA, the CDR3 is TGTGCCAGCACCCAGCGGGGGGGCGACACCGGGGAGCTGTTTTTT.

The rearrangement links TRBV7-2 to TRBJ1-5, with 9 nucleotides matching TRBD1. The CDR3 has 15 amino acids. Germline V gene lookup returns CDR1 SGHTA and CDR2 FQGNSA. J gave up 6 bases and V 1 base, and 4 bases lay outside the gene matches. The CDR3 DNA follows: TGTGCCAGCAGCTTAGTGGGACAGGGAGGTCAGCCCCAGCATTTT. This gives the protein CASSLVGQGGQPQHF.

CDR3 bases: TGTGCCAGCAGCGCGACAGGGAAAGGCTATGGCTACACCTTC. Translation: CASSATGKGYGYTF. This chain joins TRBV9 and TRBJ1-2; 7 bases line up with TRBD1. The CDR3 is made up of 14 amino acids. Germline V gene data show CDR1 as SGDLS and CDR2 as YYNGEE. V dropped 3 bases and J dropped 4; count of bases not matched to a gene: 6. The full variable domain, rest sourced from reference TRBV9 and TRBJ1-2, is DSGVTQTPKHLITATGQRVTLRCSPRSGDLSVYWYQQSLDQGLQFLIQYYNGEERAKGNILERFSAQQFPDLHSELNLSSLELGDSALYFCASSATGKGYGYTFGSGTRLTVV.

This rearrangement joins TRBV13 to TRBJ2-3; 14 nucleotides line up with TRBD2. The CDR3 has 17 amino acids. V gave up 5 bases and J gave up 6 bases; unmatched junction bases: 10. Germline CDR1 and CDR2: PRHDT and FYEKMQ (reference sequence). This chain's CDR3 is CASSPRLRTSGGDTQYF. CDR3 DNA: TGTGCCAGCAGCCCTAGACTTCGGACTAGCGGGGGGGATACGCAGTATTTT.

The rearrangement uses TRBV30 and TRBJ2-7; 7 bases are shared with TRBD2. Germline V gives CDR1 GTSNPN, CDR2 SVGIG (reference sequence). This CDR3 has 14 residues. V shed 2 bases and J 1 base; nucleotides not matched to a gene: 5. For the CDR3, the DNA is TGTGCCTGGAGTACCGGCGGGGGTTCCTACGAGCAGTACTTC. Amino acids: CAWSTGGGSYEQYF.